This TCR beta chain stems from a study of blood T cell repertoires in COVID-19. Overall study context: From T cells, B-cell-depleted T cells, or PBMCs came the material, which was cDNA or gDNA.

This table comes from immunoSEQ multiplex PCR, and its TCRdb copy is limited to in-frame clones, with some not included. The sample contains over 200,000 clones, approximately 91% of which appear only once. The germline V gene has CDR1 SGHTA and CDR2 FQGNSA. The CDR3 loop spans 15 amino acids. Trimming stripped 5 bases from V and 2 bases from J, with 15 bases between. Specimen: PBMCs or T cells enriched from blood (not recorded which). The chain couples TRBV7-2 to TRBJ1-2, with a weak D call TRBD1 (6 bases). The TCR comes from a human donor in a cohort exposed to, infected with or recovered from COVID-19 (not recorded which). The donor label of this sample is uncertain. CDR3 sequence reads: CASSGNSGVNYGYTF. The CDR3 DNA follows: TGTGCCAGCAGCGGGAATTCAGGGGTCAACTATGGCTACACCTTC.